This record looks at one TCR beta chain sequence and its context. From germline, CDR1 is SGDLS and CDR2 YYNGEE. Losses at the gene ends were 4 bases for V and 0 bases for J; bases not matched to a gene: 6. This CDR3 has 15 amino acids. Libraries were prepared by immunoSEQ multiplex PCR; TCRdb keeps only in-frame clonotypes and omits some of them. The data show some 2,400,000 clones, with about 94% seen just once and 0.13% held by the top ten. The data derive from a study of shared clonotypes between healthy human individuals. The study separated CD4+ cells into CD45RA+ naive and CD45RA-negative memory subsets.

This receptor was obtained from a man younger than 35 in good health. This chain connects TRBV9 to TRBJ1-2; 7 bases are shared with TRBD1. The sequenced material came from naive CD4+ T cells sorted from blood. Subset reported: CD45RA+ positively selected. Here the CDR3 reads CASSKGQPTNYGYTF. The CDR3 DNA follows: TGTGCCAGCAGCAAGGGACAGCCTACTAACTATGGCTACACCTTC.